Detailed here is one T cell receptor (beta chain). This clonotype was seen ten or more times. Its antigen is unknown. There are no base qualities to consult, and no much larger clone falls within one base. The sample comes from a study of identical twins (dated by TCRdb to between 2015 and 2016). For the study in its entirety: To test whether fetal clonotypes persist, this study deep-sequenced TCR alpha and beta repertoires from monozygotic twins, from unrelated adults of various ages, and from cord blood. To rule out contamination, the twin experiments were replicated at different times with different library preparation protocols. Study-wide conclusions, independent of this receptor: Conclusions relied on cross-sectional statistical analysis, since the same donors could not be followed over many years. Fewer insertions were carried by abundant cord blood beta clonotypes; a weaker similar trend was observed in young adult naive repertoires, while no such trend was observed in memory repertoires. Recombination models systematically underestimated out-of-frame TCR alpha sharing in monozygotic twins but agreed with sharing between unrelated individuals. In beta out-of-frame sequences, excess twin sharing was weaker, because having fewer shared sequences lowered the signal-to-noise ratio. Compared with coincidental sharing between unrelated individuals, an excess of low generation-probability sequences was observed among out-of-frame TCR alpha sequences shared between twins. Invariant T cells such as MAIT and iNKT could partly confound zero-insertion analyses, though diverse VJ usage argued against this for most clonotypes.

From a lookup of the germline V gene, CDR1 and CDR2 are SGHRS and YFSETQ. The junction shows trimming of 0 bases on V and 7 bases on J, and the gene matches do not reach 2 bases of it. Taken from cysteine to phenylalanine, the CDR3 has 15 residues. Left in the record is the CDR3 DNA by itself, 45 bases read in frame from the first base. Only healthy Caucasian donors were included. The twin cohort comprised three pairs of female monozygotic twins, all aged roughly 18 to 29 years. Peripheral blood mononuclear cells were used as the source from which RNA for TCR libraries was isolated. The library was obtained by 5' RACE. Sequencing was performed on an Illumina HiSeq 2000. A universal primer binding site was added through template switching, and the final cDNA carried a unique molecular identifier so that TCR cDNA molecules could be counted accurately. Specific primers in the conserved constant-segment region were used to synthesize first-strand cDNA for the TCR alpha and beta chains. To control for contamination, every cDNA library was double barcoded, receiving both a SMART-Mk sample barcode and Illumina barcodes. TruSeq adapter sequences, together with Illumina sample barcodes, were added in two successive PCR steps. The Illumina HiSeq platform was used with custom primers to sequence TCR alpha and beta cDNA libraries. The authors processed their data as follows. MiGEC was used to process raw reads and extract unique molecular identifiers, and MiXCR was used to find CDR3 positions. For each individual, recombination models were inferred using an EM algorithm with the repgenHMM and IGoR tools. Shared clonotypes were analyzed with the tcR package in R, and sharing was normalized by the product of cloneset sizes. To study raw recombination without the effects of thymic and clonal selection, out-of-frame nonproductive sequences were analyzed. The public reads were run again by TCRdb, first through fastp at Q25 and then through MiXCR, and only productive beta chains were kept. Each entry merges the rows of one CDR3 protein and shows their most common DNA and genes. For this entry, the V and J calls and clone size follow TCRdb and not the study's own pipeline. This sample lists some 900,000 distinct CDR3 sequences; about 12% were detected once. Under 2% of the sample rests with the top ten.

This sample also belongs to another study, concerning yellow fever vaccine responses in identical twins. Per the second study: The T cell response to vaccination in identical twins was reported by the authors to appear partly convergent and partly personalized. In identical twins, the study followed T cell clones that responded to the vaccine with precision.

Material for sequencing was PBMCs. The sequence was obtained from a woman aged 18-29 years in good health. The rearrangement joined TRBV5-1 to TRBJ1-6; TRBD1 fits 9 bases in the junction. The CDR3: CASSLGGTGNSPLHF. The nucleotide sequence is given as TGCGCCAGCAGCTTGGGTGGGACAGGGAATTCACCCCTCCACTTT.